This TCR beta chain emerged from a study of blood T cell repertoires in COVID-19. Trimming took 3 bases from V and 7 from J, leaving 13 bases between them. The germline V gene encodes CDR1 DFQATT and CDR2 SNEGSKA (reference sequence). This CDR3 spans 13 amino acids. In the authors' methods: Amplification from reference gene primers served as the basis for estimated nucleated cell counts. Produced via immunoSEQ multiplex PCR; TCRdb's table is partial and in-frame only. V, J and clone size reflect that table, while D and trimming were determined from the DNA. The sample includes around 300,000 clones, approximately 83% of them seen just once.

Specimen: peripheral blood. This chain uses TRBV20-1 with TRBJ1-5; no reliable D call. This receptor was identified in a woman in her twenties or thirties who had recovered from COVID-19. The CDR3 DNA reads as TGCAGTGCTAGTGGCACTCCTGCCCAGCCCCAGCATTTT. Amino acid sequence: CSASGTPAQPQHF.